This TCR beta chain was profiled in a study of cytomegalovirus exposure and HLA in healthy donors (dated 2017 in TCRdb). Some background on the complete study: According to a later analysis, the roughly 120 validation repertoires were produced on the same platform as the 700 or so repertoires of the first cohort. The study was designed to test whether signatures of past pathogen exposure could be identified by cataloging public T cell receptors. A separate validation cohort of over a hundred different subjects was used in addition to the 666-subject first cohort. High-throughput TCR immunosequencing, statistical association of individual TCRs with disease status, and machine learning were combined to predict cytomegalovirus infection status.

Preparation of the library involved the immunoSEQ multiplex PCR assay. In the original analysis: To diagnose cytomegalovirus status from the catalog of TCR beta chain sequences, a statistical classification framework was built. TCRdb obtained this table from immuneACCESS and retained in-frame rearrangements with V and J assigned. These tables miss some clones; where compared with another copy, unresolved V genes account for less than half of the shortfall, and the remainder is unexplained. The DNA was the basis for D and trimming; V, J and clone size are from that table. For this sample the table gives about 130,000 clones, of which around nine tenths were detected only once. The ten largest clones represent 1.5% to 2.5% of the sample. V is cut back by 6 bases and J by 0 bases, with 10 bases in the junction unmatched. The CDR3 spans 18 residues, from the cysteine through the phenylalanine. Here the CDR3 DNA is all that survives: 54 bases in frame from base 1. In the germline V gene, CDR1 corresponds to SGHTA and CDR2 to FQGNSA.

Remarks on this clone: Its recognized antigen is unknown. Base qualities were left out, and no much larger clone turns up one base away.

The donors belonged to the validation cohort of around 130 subjects, which was separate from the approximately 700-subject first cohort. Overall study results and their limits: In vitro tests confirmed that a few of the cytomegalovirus-associated TCR beta chains recognize cytomegalovirus antigens. The classifier was reported to diagnose cytomegalovirus status with high specificity and sensitivity in both the original cohort and the validation cohort. While some public TCRs were present in many individuals, most TCR sequences turned up only very rarely across donors. Subsequent analysis determined that TCRs grouped into clusters in the first cohort also showed a tendency toward co-occurrence across the 120 or so validation repertoires, and approximately 94% of cluster scores exceeded 0. The authors suggested that the approach could potentially be generalized to other disease states and immunological phenotypes. A later analysis had no HLA typing for the validation cohort, so co-occurrence there was scored across all 120 repertoires. The study listed 164 TCR beta chains as associated with cytomegalovirus.

The origin of this receptor is a woman between 18 and 30 years old in good health and CMV-seronegative. The sample taken for sequencing was PBMCs. The chain links TRBV7-2 with TRBJ2-1; 11 of the junction bases match TRBD2. CDR3 protein: CASSRKILAGGSYNEQFF. The base sequence is TGTGCCAGCAGTCGAAAAATCCTAGCGGGAGGCTCCTACAATGAGCAGTTCTTC.